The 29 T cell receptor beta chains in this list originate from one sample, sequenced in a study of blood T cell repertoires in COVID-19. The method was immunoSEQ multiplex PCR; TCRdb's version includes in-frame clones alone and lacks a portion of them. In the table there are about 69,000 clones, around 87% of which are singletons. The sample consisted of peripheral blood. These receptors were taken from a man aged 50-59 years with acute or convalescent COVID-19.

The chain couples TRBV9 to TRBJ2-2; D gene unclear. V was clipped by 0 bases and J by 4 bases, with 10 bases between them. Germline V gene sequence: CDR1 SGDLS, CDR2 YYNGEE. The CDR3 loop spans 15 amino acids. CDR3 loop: CASSVGQSPTGELFF. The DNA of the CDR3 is TGTGCCAGCAGCGTAGGGCAGTCCCCCACCGGGGAGCTGTTTTTT.

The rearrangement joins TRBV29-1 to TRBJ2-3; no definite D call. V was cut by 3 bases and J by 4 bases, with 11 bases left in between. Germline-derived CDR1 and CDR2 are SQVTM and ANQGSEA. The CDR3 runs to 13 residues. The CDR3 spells CSVERGVADTQYF. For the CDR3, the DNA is TGCAGCGTTGAGAGAGGAGTCGCAGATACGCAGTATTTT.

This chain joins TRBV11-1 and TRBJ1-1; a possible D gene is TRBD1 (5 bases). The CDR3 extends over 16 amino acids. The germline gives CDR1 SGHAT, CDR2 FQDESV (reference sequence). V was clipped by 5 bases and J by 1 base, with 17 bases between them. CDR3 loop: CASSPTRGRENTEAFF. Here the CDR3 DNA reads TGTGCCAGCAGCCCCACCCGCGGCAGGGAGAACACTGAAGCTTTCTTT.

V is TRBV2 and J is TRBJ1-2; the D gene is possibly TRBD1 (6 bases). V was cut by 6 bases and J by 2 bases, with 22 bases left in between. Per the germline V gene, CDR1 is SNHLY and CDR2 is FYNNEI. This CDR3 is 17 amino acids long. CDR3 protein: CASSTPPNRVTNYGYTF. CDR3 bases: TGTGCCAGCAGCACCCCACCTAACAGGGTCACCAACTATGGCTACACCTTC. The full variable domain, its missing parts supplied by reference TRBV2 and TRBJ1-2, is EPEVTQTPSHQVTQMGQEVILRCVPISNHLYFYWYRQILGQKVEFLVSFYNNEISEKSEIFDDQFSVERPDGSNFTLKIRSTKLEDSAMYFCASSTPPNRVTNYGYTFGSGTRLTVV.

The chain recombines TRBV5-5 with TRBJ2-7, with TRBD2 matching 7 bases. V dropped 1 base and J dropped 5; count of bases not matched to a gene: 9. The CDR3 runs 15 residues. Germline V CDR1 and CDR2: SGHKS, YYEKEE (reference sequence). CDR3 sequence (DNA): TGTGCCAGCAGCTTGCGTGCGGGAGATTTCAACGAGCAGTACTTC. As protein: CASSLRAGDFNEQYF.

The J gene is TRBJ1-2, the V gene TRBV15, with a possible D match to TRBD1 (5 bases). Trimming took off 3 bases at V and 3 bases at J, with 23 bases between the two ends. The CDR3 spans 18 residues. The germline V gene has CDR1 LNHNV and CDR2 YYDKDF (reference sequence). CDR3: CATSRPQGKVIVDYGYTF. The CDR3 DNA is TGTGCCACCAGCAGGCCCCAGGGTAAAGTGATCGTGGACTATGGCTACACCTTC.

CDR3 sequence (DNA): TGTGCCAGCAGTTCCCAGGGGGCCTATAATTCACCCCTCCACTTT. This gives the protein CASSSQGAYNSPLHF. The rearrangement joins TRBV27 to TRBJ1-6; 7 nucleotides match TRBD1. The CDR3 contains 15 residues. V gave up 4 bases and J gave up 2 bases; unmatched junction bases: 2. Per germline, CDR1 MNHEY and CDR2 SMNVEV (reference sequence).

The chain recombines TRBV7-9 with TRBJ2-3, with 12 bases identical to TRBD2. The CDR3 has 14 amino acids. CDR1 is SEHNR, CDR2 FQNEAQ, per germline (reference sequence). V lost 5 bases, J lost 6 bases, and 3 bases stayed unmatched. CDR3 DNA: TGTGCCAGCAGCCTCGGGACTAGCGGGGATACGCAGTATTTT. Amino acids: CASSLGTSGDTQYF.

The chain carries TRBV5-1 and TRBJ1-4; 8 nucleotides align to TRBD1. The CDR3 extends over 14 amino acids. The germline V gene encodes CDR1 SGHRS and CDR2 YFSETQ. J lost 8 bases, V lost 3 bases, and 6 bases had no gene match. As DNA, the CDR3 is TGCGCCAGCAGCTCGGGACAGGAATTCGAAAAACTGTTTTTT. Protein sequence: CASSSGQEFEKLFF.

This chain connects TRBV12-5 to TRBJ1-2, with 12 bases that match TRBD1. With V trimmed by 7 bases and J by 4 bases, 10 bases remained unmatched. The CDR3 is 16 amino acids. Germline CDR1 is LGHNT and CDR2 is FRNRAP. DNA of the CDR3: TGTGCTAGTGCACCCTCGGGACAGGGGGCATTCTATGGCTACACCTTC. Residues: CASAPSGQGAFYGYTF.

CDR3 nucleotides: TGCGCCAGCAGTTCCGGGACAGGGGCAGATACGCAGTATTTT. Its protein is CASSSGTGADTQYF. V usage is TRBV5-1 and J usage is TRBJ2-3; 10 bases line up with TRBD1. Per the germline V gene, CDR1 is SGHRS and CDR2 is YFSETQ. The CDR3 runs 14 residues. V shed 5 bases, J shed 4 bases, and the junction held 4 bases outside the gene matches.

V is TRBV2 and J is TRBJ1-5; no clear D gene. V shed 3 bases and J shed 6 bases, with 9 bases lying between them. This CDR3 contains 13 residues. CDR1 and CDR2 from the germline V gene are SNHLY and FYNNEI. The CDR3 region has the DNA TGTGCCAGCAGTGAGAGGTGGAGTCAGCCCCAGCATTTT. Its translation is CASSERWSQPQHF.

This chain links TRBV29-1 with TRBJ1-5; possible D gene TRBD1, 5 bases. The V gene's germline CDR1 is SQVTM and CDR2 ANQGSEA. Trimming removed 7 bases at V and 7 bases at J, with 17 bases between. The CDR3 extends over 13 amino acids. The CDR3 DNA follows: TGCAGCGCCACTGACAGTTATGGCCAGCCCCAGCATTTT. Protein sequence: CSATDSYGQPQHF.

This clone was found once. The CDR3 protein is CASSERGSVTEAFF. The CDR3 DNA sequence: TGTGCCAGCAGTGAAAGGGGTTCAGTTACTGAAGCTTTCTTT. The chain uses TRBV2 and TRBJ1-1, with D possibly TRBD1 on 5 matching bases. Per germline, CDR1 SNHLY and CDR2 FYNNEI. CDR3 length: 14 residues. V was cut by 2 bases and J by 5 bases, with 12 bases left in between.

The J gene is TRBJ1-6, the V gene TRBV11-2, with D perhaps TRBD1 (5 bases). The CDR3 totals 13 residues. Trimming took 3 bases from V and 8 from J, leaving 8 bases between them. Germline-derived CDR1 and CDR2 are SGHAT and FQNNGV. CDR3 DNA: TGTGCCAGCAGCTTGCAGGGCGATTCACCCCTCCACTTT. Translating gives CASSLQGDSPLHF.

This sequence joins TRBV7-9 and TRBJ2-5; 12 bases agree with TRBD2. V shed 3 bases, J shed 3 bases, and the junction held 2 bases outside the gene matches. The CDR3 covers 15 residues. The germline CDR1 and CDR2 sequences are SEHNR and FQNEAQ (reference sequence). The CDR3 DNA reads TGTGCCAGCAGCTTCCGACTAGCGGGAGAAGAGACCCAGTACTTC. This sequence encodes CASSFRLAGEETQYF.

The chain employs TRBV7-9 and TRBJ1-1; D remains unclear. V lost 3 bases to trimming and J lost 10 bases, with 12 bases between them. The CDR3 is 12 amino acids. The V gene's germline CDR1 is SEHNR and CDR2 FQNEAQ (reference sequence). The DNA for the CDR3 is TGTGCCAGCAGCTTTTTGGTGGGAGGAGCTTTCTTT. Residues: CASSFLVGGAFF. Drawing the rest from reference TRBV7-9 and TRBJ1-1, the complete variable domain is DTGVSQNPRHKITKRGQNVTFRCDPISEHNRLYWYRQTLGQGPEFLTYFQNEAQLEKSRLLSDRFSAERPKGSFSTLEIQRTEQGDSAMYLCASSFLVGGAFFGQGTRLTVV.

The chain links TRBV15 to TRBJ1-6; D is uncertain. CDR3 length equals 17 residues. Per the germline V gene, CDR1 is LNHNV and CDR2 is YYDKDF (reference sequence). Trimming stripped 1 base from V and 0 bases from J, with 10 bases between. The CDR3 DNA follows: TGTGCCACCAGCAGAGTGCGGGGAAGCTCCTATAATTCACCCCTCCACTTT. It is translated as CATSRVRGSSYNSPLHF.

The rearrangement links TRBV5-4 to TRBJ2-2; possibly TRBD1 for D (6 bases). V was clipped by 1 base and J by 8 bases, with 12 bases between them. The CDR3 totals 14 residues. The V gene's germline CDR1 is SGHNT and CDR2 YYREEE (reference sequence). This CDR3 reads CASSLQGPMGELFF. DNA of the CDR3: TGTGCCAGCAGCTTGCAGGGGCCTATGGGGGAGCTGTTTTTT.

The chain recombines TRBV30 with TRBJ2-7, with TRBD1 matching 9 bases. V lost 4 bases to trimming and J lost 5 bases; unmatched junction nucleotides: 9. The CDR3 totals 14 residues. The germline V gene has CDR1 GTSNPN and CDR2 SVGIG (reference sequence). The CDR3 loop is CAWTLGQGLHEQYF. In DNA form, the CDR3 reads TGTGCCTGGACCCTAGGACAGGGGCTACACGAGCAGTACTTC.

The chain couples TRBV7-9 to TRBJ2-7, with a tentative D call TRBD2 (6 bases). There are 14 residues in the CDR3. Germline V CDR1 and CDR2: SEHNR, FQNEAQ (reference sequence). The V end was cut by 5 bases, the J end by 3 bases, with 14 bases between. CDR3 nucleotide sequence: TGTGCCAGCAGCGGGATGACTAGGAGCTACGAGCAGTACTTC. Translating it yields CASSGMTRSYEQYF.

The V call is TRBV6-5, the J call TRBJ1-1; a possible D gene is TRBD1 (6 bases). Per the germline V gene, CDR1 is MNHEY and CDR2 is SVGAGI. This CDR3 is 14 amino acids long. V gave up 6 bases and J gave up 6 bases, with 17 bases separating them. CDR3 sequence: CASSGGGLGSEAFF. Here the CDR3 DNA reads TGTGCCAGCAGCGGGGGGGGGCTAGGATCTGAAGCTTTCTTT.

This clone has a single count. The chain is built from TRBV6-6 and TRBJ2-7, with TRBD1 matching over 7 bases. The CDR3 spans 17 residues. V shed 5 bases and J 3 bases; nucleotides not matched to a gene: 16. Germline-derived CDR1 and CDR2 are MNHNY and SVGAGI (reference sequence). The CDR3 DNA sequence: TGTGCCAGCAGTCGAAAATCTAAAACCGGGACAGACTACGAGCAGTACTTC. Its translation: CASSRKSKTGTDYEQYF.

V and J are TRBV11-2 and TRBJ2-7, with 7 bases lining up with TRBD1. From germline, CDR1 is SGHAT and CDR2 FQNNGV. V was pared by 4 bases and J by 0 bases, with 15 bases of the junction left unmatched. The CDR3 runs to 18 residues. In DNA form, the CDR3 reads TGTGCCAGCAGCTCTAAGGGGGCGTCCGGGACGGCCTCCTACGAGCAGTACTTC. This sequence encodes CASSSKGASGTASYEQYF.

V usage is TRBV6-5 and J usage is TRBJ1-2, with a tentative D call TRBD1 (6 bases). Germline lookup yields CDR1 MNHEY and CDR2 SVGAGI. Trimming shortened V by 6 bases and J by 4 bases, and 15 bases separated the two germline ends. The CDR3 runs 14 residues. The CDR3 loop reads CASRRPTGLYGYTF. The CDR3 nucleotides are TGTGCCAGCAGACGGCCCACAGGGCTCTATGGCTACACCTTC.

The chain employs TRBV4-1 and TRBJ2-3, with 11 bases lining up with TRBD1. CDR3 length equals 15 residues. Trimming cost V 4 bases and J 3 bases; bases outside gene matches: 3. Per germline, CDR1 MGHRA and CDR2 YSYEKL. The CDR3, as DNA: TGCGCCAGCAGCCTCGGGACAGGGGGTACAGATACGCAGTATTTT. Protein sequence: CASSLGTGGTDTQYF.

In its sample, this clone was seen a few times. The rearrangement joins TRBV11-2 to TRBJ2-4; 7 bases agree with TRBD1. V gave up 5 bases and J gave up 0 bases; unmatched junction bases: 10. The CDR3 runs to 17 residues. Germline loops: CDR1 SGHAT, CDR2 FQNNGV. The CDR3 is CASSHLTGPLAKNIQYF. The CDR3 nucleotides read TGTGCCAGCAGCCACCTGACAGGGCCGTTAGCCAAAAACATTCAGTACTTC.

The CDR3 DNA follows: TGTGCCAGCAGCTCAAAGCGCGAGCAGTACTTC. Translated, it gives CASSSKREQYF. The rearrangement links TRBV7-9 to TRBJ2-7; D unresolved. V was cut by 4 bases and J by 6 bases, with 7 bases left in between. The germline CDR1 and CDR2 sequences are SEHNR and FQNEAQ (reference sequence). CDR3 length: 11 residues.

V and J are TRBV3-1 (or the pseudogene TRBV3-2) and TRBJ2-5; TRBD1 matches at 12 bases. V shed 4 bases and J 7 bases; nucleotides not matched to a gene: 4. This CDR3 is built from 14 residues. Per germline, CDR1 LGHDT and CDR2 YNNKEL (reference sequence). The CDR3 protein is CASSRDRGLGTQYF. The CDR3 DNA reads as TGTGCCAGCAGCCGGGACAGGGGGCTTGGGACCCAGTACTTC.